The rows below give T cell receptor beta chains drawn from one sample of a study of T cells in localized non-small cell lung cancer. This table comes from immunoSEQ multiplex PCR, and its TCRdb copy is limited to in-frame clones, with some not included. The repertoire holds 20,000 to 25,000 clones, 90% seen once, with less than 9% in the top ten. The sample consisted of peripheral blood, taken before any cancer treatment. These receptors originate from a woman between 40 and 69 years old with stage I lung adenocarcinoma. Each CDR3 is given with its conserved first and last residue. Each record gives: J gene, V gene, CDR3 length, clone size, D gene, CDR3 DNA, CDR3 protein. The D gene is left open where the match is weak. Expanded clones get a size class; other rows say once, few or many, or leave the size out.

J: TRBJ1-1
V: TRBV5-1
length: 16
size: -
D: TRBD1
DNA: TGCGCCAGCAGCTCAGGACAGGGCGAGACGAACACTGAAGCTTTCTTT
CDR3: CASSSGQGETNTEAFF

J: TRBJ2-4
V: TRBV6-5
length: 15
size: -
D: TRBD1
DNA: TGTGCCAGCAGCACCGGGGGACAGGGGAAAAACATTCAGTACTTC
CDR3: CASSTGGQGKNIQYF

J: TRBJ2-3
V: TRBV9
length: 14
size: few
D: -
DNA: TGTGCCAGCAGCGTAGATCTGTATGCGGATACGCAGTATTTT
CDR3: CASSVDLYADTQYF

J: TRBJ2-1
V: TRBV5-4
length: 15
size: -
D: -
DNA: TGTGCCAGCAGCTGGGAGTGGAGCTCCTACAATGAGCAGTTCTTC
CDR3: CASSWEWSSYNEQFF

J: TRBJ2-2
V: TRBV28
length: 18
size: -
D: TRBD2
DNA: TGTGCCAGCAGTCATCTTGGACTAGCGGCCCAGAACACCGGGGAGCTGTTTTTT
CDR3: CASSHLGLAAQNTGELFF

J: TRBJ1-2
V: TRBV27
length: 14
size: -
D: -
DNA: TGTGCCAGCAGTTTCGGATCCGGATACTATGGCTACACCTTC
CDR3: CASSFGSGYYGYTF

J: TRBJ1-2
V: TRBV7-9
length: 12
size: -
D: -
DNA: TGTGCCAGCAGCAGGGACTCCGTTGATTTTACCTTC
CDR3: CASSRDSVDFTF

J: TRBJ2-6
V: TRBV12-5
length: 15
size: -
D: -
DNA: TGTGCTAGTGGTCCCCGACTCTCTGGGGCCAACGTCCTGACTTTC
CDR3: CASGPRLSGANVLTF

J: TRBJ2-1
V: TRBV7-9
length: 15
size: -
D: TRBD2
DNA: TGTGCCAGCAGTTCTATACGGGAGGCCCACAATGAGCAGTTCTTC
CDR3: CASSSIREAHNEQFF

J: TRBJ1-1
V: TRBV9
length: 13
size: -
D: -
DNA: TGTGCCAGCAGCGTAGAAACCCACACTGAAGCTTTCTTT
CDR3: CASSVETHTEAFF

J: TRBJ1-5
V: TRBV7-9
length: 15
size: -
D: TRBD1
DNA: TGTGCCAGCAGCCACGACAGGGGGCAGGGGCAGCCCCAGCATTTT
CDR3: CASSHDRGQGQPQHF

J: TRBJ1-2
V: TRBV6-1
length: 15
size: -
D: TRBD1
DNA: TGTGCCAGCAGTACGACCGGGACAGGCGAGAATGGCTACACCTTC
CDR3: CASSTTGTGENGYTF

J: TRBJ2-7
V: TRBV5-1
length: 15
size: -
D: -
DNA: TGCGCCAGCAGCTTGTACGACAACCGCCCCTACGAGCAGTACTTC
CDR3: CASSLYDNRPYEQYF

J: TRBJ1-5
V: TRBV19
length: 12
size: few
D: -
DNA: TGTGCCAGTAGTGACCAGGATCAGCCCCAGCATTTT
CDR3: CASSDQDQPQHF

J: TRBJ1-1
V: TRBV28
length: 14
size: -
D: -
DNA: TGTGCCAGCACACCGGGAAGTATGAACACTGAAGCTTTCTTT
CDR3: CASTPGSMNTEAFF

J: TRBJ2-3
V: TRBV5-1
length: 13
size: -
D: -
DNA: TGCGCCAGCAGCGCTGGGGACACAGATACGCAGTATTTT
CDR3: CASSAGDTDTQYF